This T cell receptor (beta chain) was identified during a study of B cell selection in AIRE deficiency (dated by TCRdb to about 2019). A note on the overall study: TCRbeta repertoires of sorted blood CD4+ conventional T cells and regulatory T cells were compared between AIRE-deficient patients and healthy controls. The TCR-sequenced cohort comprised about 5 AIRE-deficient APECED patients and about 5 healthy control donors.

The immunoSEQ platform was used to sequence the TCRbeta chain. On the study's bioinformatics: When Treg repertoires were pooled, 50,000 to 60,000 distinct TCRbeta sequences were obtained from patients and around 100,000 from healthy donors. Treg TCRbeta sequences shared by two or more individuals were defined as public, and these public Treg TCRbeta sequences were subsequently searched for in Tconv repertoires. To test for differences between groups, Mann-Whitney U tests with Bonferroni-Dunn correction were run in GraphPad Prism 7.03. What TCRdb holds here is the immuneACCESS table cut down to in-frame rearrangements. Part of the clones is not present; checked against another copy, under half of the missing clones reflect an unresolved V gene, and the others are unexplained. From that table come the V and J calls and clone size; the DNA was used to work out D and trimming. The sample table shows tens of thousands of clones, and 85% to 95% are seen once. 1.4% of the sample comes from the top ten.

What the research found in general, with its limitations: Roughly a third of the Treg TCRbeta sequences shared among healthy donors were found in patient Tconv cells, which suggests that Treg-biased clones were diverted into the Tconv compartment. In terms of TCRBV gene usage, CDR3 length and TCR diversity, Tconv and Treg cells from AIRE-deficient patients looked similar to Tconv and Treg cells from healthy donors. Only TCRbeta chains were sequenced, and about 39% of shared healthy-donor Treg sequences were also present in healthy Tconv cells, possibly due to differing TCRalpha chains. Shared Treg sequences had shorter CDR3s, reflecting a bias toward rearrangements with few non-templated nucleotide insertions. Among approximately 3,500 shared Treg TCRbeta sequences, 30% to 35% were shared exclusively among healthy donors and less than 10% exclusively among patients, which suggests that Treg selection is less efficient in the absence of AIRE.

To note about this clone: It has no known antigen specificity. The input lacks base qualities; no much larger clone sits a single base away.

According to the germline V gene, CDR1 reads KGHSH and CDR2 reads LQKENI. A distance of 6 bases separates the germline ends of V and J, which lose 4 bases and 2 bases respectively. The CDR3 holds 12 amino acids from the cysteine to the phenylalanine. Only the CDR3 DNA is retained, 36 bases long and in frame from the first base. For sorting, regulatory T cells were defined as CD4+CD25hiCD127low/negative cells. Control samples were obtained from healthy donors who were not related to the patients. A FACSAria flow cytometer was used to sort the Tconv and Treg cells intended for TCRbeta sequencing. The sorted cells went into 5-ml round-bottom polystyrene tubes, and the dry cell pellets were then frozen at -80 degrees C until sequencing.

The specimen was CD4+CD25+ Tregs sorted from PBMCs. The rearrangement joined TRBV18 to TRBJ2-7; possibly the D gene is TRBD1, per 5 matching bases. The clonotype originates from a human donor in good health. The nucleotides are TGTGCCAGCTCACAGGGGCCCTACGAGCAGTACTTC. Translated, it gives CASSQGPYEQYF.